Listed below are T cell receptor beta chains from one sample, sequenced in a study of blood T cells in healthy people across ages. TCRdb redid the calling of the 5' RACE reads with MiXCR, one entry per CDR3 protein. The data show about 640,000 distinct CDR3 sequences, with under 65% seen just once and about two fifths held by the top ten. The sample consisted of blood. These receptors were obtained from a man aged 55 to 70 in good health. Both conserved end residues are part of each CDR3. The order of the fields is CDR3 length, clone size, D gene, V gene, J gene, CDR3 protein, CDR3 DNA. D genes are given only for firm matches. Some rows mark clone size as missing; the rest say once, few, many or name a class of expanded clone.

CDR3 length: 14
clone size: -
D gene: TRBD1
V gene: TRBV20-1
J gene: TRBJ1-2
CDR3 protein: CSAREGLQGGGYTF
CDR3 DNA: TGCAGTGCTAGAGAGGGTCTACAGGGGGGAGGCTACACCTTC

CDR3 length: 15
clone size: few
D gene: -
V gene: TRBV6-2/TRBV6-3
J gene: TRBJ2-3
CDR3 protein: CASRPGGRITDTQYF
CDR3 DNA: TGTGCCAGCCGGCCCGGGGGACGGATCACAGATACGCAGTATTTT

CDR3 length: 15
clone size: -
D gene: TRBD1
V gene: TRBV11-2
J gene: TRBJ1-2
CDR3 protein: CASSPDRAANCGYTF
CDR3 DNA: TGTGCCAGCAGCCCGGACAGGGCTGCTAACTGTGGCTACACCTTC

CDR3 length: 14
clone size: -
D gene: -
V gene: TRBV5-1
J gene: TRBJ2-1
CDR3 protein: CASSFGETYNEQFF
CDR3 DNA: TGCGCCAGCAGTTTCGGGGAGACCTACAATGAGCAGTTCTTC

CDR3 length: 11
clone size: -
D gene: -
V gene: TRBV6-6
J gene: TRBJ2-4
CDR3 protein: CASSYSQIQYF
CDR3 DNA: TGTGCCAGCAGTTACTCGCAGATCCAGTACTTC

CDR3 length: 15
clone size: few
D gene: -
V gene: TRBV6-5
J gene: TRBJ2-3
CDR3 protein: CASSRGTEGRDTQYF
CDR3 DNA: TGTGCCAGCAGCCGCGGGACAGAGGGTAGGGATACGCAGTATTTT

CDR3 length: 16
clone size: -
D gene: TRBD1
V gene: TRBV10-3
J gene: TRBJ1-6
CDR3 protein: CAISAGQGPYNSPLHF
CDR3 DNA: TGTGCCATCAGTGCCGGACAGGGTCCCTATAATTCACCCCTCCACTTT

CDR3 length: 13
clone size: -
D gene: -
V gene: TRBV20-1
J gene: TRBJ1-2
CDR3 protein: CSARAHQGYGYTF
CDR3 DNA: TGCAGTGCTAGGGCGCATCAGGGCTATGGCTACACCTTC

CDR3 length: 12
clone size: -
D gene: -
V gene: TRBV5-1
J gene: TRBJ1-2
CDR3 protein: CASSLGMEGYTF
CDR3 DNA: TGCGCCAGCAGCTTGGGGATGGAGGGCTACACCTTC

CDR3 length: 16
clone size: -
D gene: TRBD1
V gene: TRBV4-1
J gene: TRBJ2-1
CDR3 protein: CASSQKGQGYDNEQFF
CDR3 DNA: TGCGCCAGCAGCCAGAAGGGACAGGGTTATGACAATGAGCAGTTCTTC

CDR3 length: 17
clone size: -
D gene: TRBD1
V gene: TRBV3-1
J gene: TRBJ1-2
CDR3 protein: CASSQDYPGRGNYGYTF
CDR3 DNA: TGTGCCAGCAGCCAAGATTACCCTGGCAGGGGGAACTATGGCTACACCTTC

CDR3 length: 15
clone size: -
D gene: -
V gene: TRBV25-1
J gene: TRBJ2-7
CDR3 protein: CASSGVGGTTYEQYF
CDR3 DNA: TGTGCCAGCTCGGGAGTTGGGGGCACCACCTACGAGCAGTACTTC

CDR3 length: 12
clone size: -
D gene: -
V gene: TRBV4-2
J gene: TRBJ1-2
CDR3 protein: CASKGLLYGYTF
CDR3 DNA: TGTGCCAGCAAGGGTCTCCTGTATGGCTACACCTTC

CDR3 length: 15
clone size: -
D gene: -
V gene: TRBV9
J gene: TRBJ2-4
CDR3 protein: CASSTRGSGRNIQYF
CDR3 DNA: TGTGCCAGCAGCACACGCGGGTCTGGGCGGAACATTCAGTACTTC

CDR3 length: 15
clone size: -
D gene: TRBD1
V gene: TRBV7-2
J gene: TRBJ2-3
CDR3 protein: CASSLAGQGTDTQYF
CDR3 DNA: TGTGCCAGCAGTTTAGCAGGACAGGGGACTGATACGCAGTATTTT

CDR3 length: 18
clone size: -
D gene: TRBD2
V gene: TRBV4-2
J gene: TRBJ2-7
CDR3 protein: CASSPFPPAGGRSYEQYF
CDR3 DNA: TGTGCCAGCAGCCCCTTCCCACCTGCGGGGGGCCGCTCCTACGAGCAGTACTTC

CDR3 length: 16
clone size: once
D gene: -
V gene: TRBV3-1
J gene: TRBJ1-6
CDR3 protein: CASSQDKSGINSPLHF
CDR3 DNA: TGTGCCAGCAGCCAAGATAAATCTGGGATAAATTCACCCCTCCACTTT

CDR3 length: 15
clone size: few
D gene: -
V gene: TRBV12-3/TRBV12-4
J gene: TRBJ2-3
CDR3 protein: CASRGRPSSTDTQYF
CDR3 DNA: TGTGCCAGTAGAGGAAGGCCCAGTAGCACAGATACGCAGTATTTT

CDR3 length: 16
clone size: few
D gene: TRBD1
V gene: TRBV18
J gene: TRBJ1-2
CDR3 protein: CASSQGQGAADYGYTF
CDR3 DNA: TGTGCCAGCTCACAGGGACAGGGGGCGGCGGACTATGGCTACACCTTC

CDR3 length: 17
clone size: once
D gene: -
V gene: TRBV9
J gene: TRBJ1-5
CDR3 protein: CASSRRPEPEGNQPQHF
CDR3 DNA: TGTGCCAGCAGCCGGCGGCCCGAACCGGAGGGCAATCAGCCCCAGCATTTT

CDR3 length: 13
clone size: few
D gene: TRBD2
V gene: TRBV29-1
J gene: TRBJ2-7
CDR3 protein: CSVAGLAASEQYF
CDR3 DNA: TGCAGCGTTGCAGGACTAGCGGCAAGTGAGCAGTACTTC

CDR3 length: 16
clone size: -
D gene: -
V gene: TRBV15
J gene: TRBJ2-3
CDR3 protein: CATSRKLGGSTDTQYF
CDR3 DNA: TGTGCCACCAGCAGAAAGTTAGGGGGGAGCACAGATACGCAGTATTTT

CDR3 length: 17
clone size: -
D gene: TRBD2
V gene: TRBV20-1
J gene: TRBJ2-5
CDR3 protein: CSARVSHRGGSQETQYF
CDR3 DNA: TGCAGTGCTAGAGTGTCCCACCGCGGGGGGTCCCAAGAGACCCAGTACTTC

CDR3 length: 16
clone size: -
D gene: TRBD2
V gene: TRBV27
J gene: TRBJ2-3
CDR3 protein: CASSLSFSGGTDTQYF
CDR3 DNA: TGTGCCAGCAGTTTATCCTTCAGCGGGGGCACAGATACGCAGTATTTT

CDR3 length: 15
clone size: -
D gene: -
V gene: TRBV5-1
J gene: TRBJ2-1
CDR3 protein: CASSPGAGVVNEQFF
CDR3 DNA: TGCGCCAGCAGCCCAGGGGCGGGGGTCGTCAATGAGCAGTTCTTC

CDR3 length: 15
clone size: -
D gene: -
V gene: TRBV28
J gene: TRBJ1-5
CDR3 protein: CASIPYRYSNQPQHF
CDR3 DNA: TGTGCCAGCATTCCTTACAGGTATAGCAATCAGCCCCAGCATTTT

CDR3 length: 16
clone size: -
D gene: -
V gene: TRBV11-2
J gene: TRBJ2-5
CDR3 protein: CASSLRGAGAKETQYF
CDR3 DNA: TGTGCCAGCAGCTTGAGAGGGGCCGGGGCCAAAGAGACCCAGTACTTC

CDR3 length: 13
clone size: -
D gene: -
V gene: TRBV29-1
J gene: TRBJ2-3
CDR3 protein: CSAPTGRTDTQYF
CDR3 DNA: TGCAGCGCCCCGACAGGACGCACAGATACGCAGTATTTT

CDR3 length: 14
clone size: -
D gene: -
V gene: TRBV10-3
J gene: TRBJ2-5
CDR3 protein: CATKRDPRTETQYF
CDR3 DNA: TGTGCCACCAAACGGGACCCCCGGACCGAGACCCAGTACTTC

CDR3 length: 16
clone size: -
D gene: -
V gene: TRBV6-1
J gene: TRBJ2-4
CDR3 protein: CASTRSWGGPKNIQYF
CDR3 DNA: TGTGCCAGCACCCGAAGTTGGGGGGGCCCCAAAAACATTCAGTACTTC

CDR3 length: 15
clone size: -
D gene: TRBD1
V gene: TRBV29-1
J gene: TRBJ1-1
CDR3 protein: CSVAFQGQKVTEAFF
CDR3 DNA: TGCAGCGTTGCGTTTCAGGGACAGAAGGTCACTGAAGCTTTCTTT

CDR3 length: 14
clone size: -
D gene: -
V gene: TRBV6-6
J gene: TRBJ1-5
CDR3 protein: CASSYREGGQPQHF
CDR3 DNA: TGTGCCAGCAGTTACAGGGAGGGAGGTCAGCCCCAGCATTTT

CDR3 length: 14
clone size: -
D gene: TRBD1
V gene: TRBV2
J gene: TRBJ1-2
CDR3 protein: CASYGQGAGGGYTF
CDR3 DNA: TGTGCCAGCTATGGACAGGGAGCCGGTGGGGGCTACACCTTC

CDR3 length: 14
clone size: -
D gene: -
V gene: TRBV29-1
J gene: TRBJ2-1
CDR3 protein: CSIPGGGGSETQFF
CDR3 DNA: TGCAGCATACCCGGTGGAGGGGGCAGCGAGACCCAGTTCTTC

CDR3 length: 13
clone size: -
D gene: -
V gene: TRBV20-1
J gene: TRBJ2-1
CDR3 protein: CSATRGAYNEQFF
CDR3 DNA: TGCAGTGCTACCCGGGGGGCTTACAATGAGCAGTTCTTC

CDR3 length: 13
clone size: -
D gene: -
V gene: TRBV4-1
J gene: TRBJ1-2
CDR3 protein: CASSQGQQGGYTF
CDR3 DNA: TGCGCCAGCAGCCAGGGCCAACAGGGTGGCTACACCTTC

CDR3 length: 13
clone size: few
D gene: -
V gene: TRBV12-3/TRBV12-4
J gene: TRBJ1-2
CDR3 protein: CASSLIANYGYTF
CDR3 DNA: TGTGCCAGCAGTTTAATAGCGAACTATGGCTACACCTTC

CDR3 length: 15
clone size: -
D gene: -
V gene: TRBV7-2
J gene: TRBJ2-5
CDR3 protein: CASSLEGGGYETQYF
CDR3 DNA: TGTGCCAGCAGCTTAGAAGGGGGAGGGTATGAGACCCAGTACTTC

CDR3 length: 13
clone size: -
D gene: TRBD2
V gene: TRBV18
J gene: TRBJ2-1
CDR3 protein: CASSSPGGYEQFF
CDR3 DNA: TGTGCCAGCTCATCACCCGGGGGGTATGAGCAGTTCTTC

CDR3 length: 12
clone size: once
D gene: -
V gene: TRBV7-2
J gene: TRBJ2-3
CDR3 protein: CASSLEVGTQYF
CDR3 DNA: TGTGCCAGCAGCTTAGAGGTTGGTACGCAGTATTTT

CDR3 length: 13
clone size: many
D gene: TRBD1
V gene: TRBV20-1
J gene: TRBJ2-7
CDR3 protein: CSARGPLLFEQYF
CDR3 DNA: TGCAGTGCCAGGGGGCCTCTTCTCTTCGAGCAGTACTTC

CDR3 length: 14
clone size: -
D gene: TRBD1
V gene: TRBV20-1
J gene: TRBJ1-2
CDR3 protein: CSATLPDREDGYTF
CDR3 DNA: TGCAGTGCCACCCTACCGGACAGGGAAGATGGCTACACCTTC

CDR3 length: 15
clone size: few
D gene: TRBD1
V gene: TRBV5-1
J gene: TRBJ2-5
CDR3 protein: CASSFGTVIQETQYF
CDR3 DNA: TGCGCCAGCAGCTTCGGGACAGTGATACAAGAGACCCAGTACTTC

CDR3 length: 16
clone size: -
D gene: TRBD1
V gene: TRBV9
J gene: TRBJ2-5
CDR3 protein: CASSAQGGGFQETQYF
CDR3 DNA: TGTGCCAGCAGCGCCCAAGGGGGCGGCTTCCAAGAGACCCAGTACTTC

CDR3 length: 14
clone size: few
D gene: -
V gene: TRBV6-5
J gene: TRBJ2-5
CDR3 protein: CASSYGGLGETQYF
CDR3 DNA: TGTGCCAGCAGTTATGGGGGGCTTGGAGAGACCCAGTACTTC

CDR3 length: 15
clone size: few
D gene: -
V gene: TRBV3-1
J gene: TRBJ1-4
CDR3 protein: CASSPNIATNEKLFF
CDR3 DNA: TGTGCCAGCAGCCCAAACATTGCAACTAATGAAAAACTGTTTTTT

CDR3 length: 16
clone size: -
D gene: TRBD2
V gene: TRBV5-1
J gene: TRBJ2-1
CDR3 protein: CASSLVGLAGDNEQFF
CDR3 DNA: TGCGCCAGCAGCTTGGTTGGCCTAGCGGGAGACAATGAGCAGTTCTTC

CDR3 length: 11
clone size: -
D gene: -
V gene: TRBV5-1
J gene: TRBJ2-1
CDR3 protein: CASSLGQAQFF
CDR3 DNA: TGCGCCAGCAGCTTGGGACAGGCCCAGTTCTTC

CDR3 length: 12
clone size: -
D gene: -
V gene: TRBV20-1
J gene: TRBJ1-2
CDR3 protein: CSAGPTTVGYTF
CDR3 DNA: TGCAGTGCTGGGCCGACAACAGTTGGCTACACCTTC

CDR3 length: 12
clone size: -
D gene: TRBD2
V gene: TRBV20-1
J gene: TRBJ2-5
CDR3 protein: CSARTSMETQYF
CDR3 DNA: TGCAGTGCTAGGACTAGCATGGAGACCCAGTACTTC

CDR3 length: 15
clone size: -
D gene: TRBD1
V gene: TRBV6-1
J gene: TRBJ2-3
CDR3 protein: CASSVQGAETDTQYF
CDR3 DNA: TGTGCCAGCAGTGTTCAGGGGGCAGAGACAGATACGCAGTATTTT

CDR3 length: 16
clone size: once
D gene: -
V gene: TRBV4-2
J gene: TRBJ2-3
CDR3 protein: CASSQDGVRSTDTQYF
CDR3 DNA: TGTGCCAGCAGCCAAGATGGAGTCAGGAGCACAGATACGCAGTATTTT

CDR3 length: 15
clone size: -
D gene: -
V gene: TRBV12-3/TRBV12-4
J gene: TRBJ2-1
CDR3 protein: CASTFLLAPNNEQFF
CDR3 DNA: TGTGCCAGCACCTTCCTTCTAGCGCCTAACAATGAGCAGTTCTTC

CDR3 length: 16
clone size: -
D gene: -
V gene: TRBV7-1
J gene: TRBJ2-5
CDR3 protein: CTSSPSLSGASETQYF
CDR3 DNA: TGTACCAGCAGCCCGTCCTTAAGTGGGGCGAGTGAGACCCAGTACTTC

CDR3 length: 14
clone size: -
D gene: TRBD1
V gene: TRBV7-2
J gene: TRBJ1-1
CDR3 protein: CASSAGGTGSRAFF
CDR3 DNA: TGTGCCAGCAGCGCAGGGGGGACAGGGTCGAGAGCTTTCTTT

CDR3 length: 16
clone size: -
D gene: TRBD2
V gene: TRBV5-1
J gene: TRBJ2-3
CDR3 protein: CASSLDGSGGDDTQYF
CDR3 DNA: TGCGCCAGCAGCTTGGATGGTAGCGGGGGGGACGATACGCAGTATTTT

CDR3 length: 13
clone size: -
D gene: TRBD2
V gene: TRBV2
J gene: TRBJ2-5
CDR3 protein: CATAGEGRETQYF
CDR3 DNA: TGTGCCACCGCCGGGGAGGGGAGAGAGACCCAGTACTTC